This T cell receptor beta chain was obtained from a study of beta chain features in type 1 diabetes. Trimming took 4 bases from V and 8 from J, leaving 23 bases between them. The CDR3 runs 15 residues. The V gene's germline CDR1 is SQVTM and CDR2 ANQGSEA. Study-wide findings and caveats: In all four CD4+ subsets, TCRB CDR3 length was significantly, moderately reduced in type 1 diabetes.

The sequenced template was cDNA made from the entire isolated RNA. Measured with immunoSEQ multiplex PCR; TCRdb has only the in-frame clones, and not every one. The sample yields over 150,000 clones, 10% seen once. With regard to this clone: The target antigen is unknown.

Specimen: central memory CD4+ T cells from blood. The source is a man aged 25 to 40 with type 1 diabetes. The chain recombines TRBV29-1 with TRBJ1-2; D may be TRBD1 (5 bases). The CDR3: CSVGAGWGMGNGYTF. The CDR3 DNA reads TGCAGCGTTGGGGCAGGGTGGGGTATGGGGAACGGCTACACCTTC.